The 32 T cell receptor beta chains in this list originate from one sample, sequenced in a study of T cells in Graves' hyperthyroidism and ophthalmopathy. TCR beta CDR3 region amplification was performed from RNA transcripts. Initially, a first-round RT-PCR of the TCR CDR3 employed the HTBI primer set. TCRdb analysed the multiplex PCR reads with MiXCR anew, one entry per CDR3 protein. This sample yields hundreds of thousands of distinct CDR3 sequences, of which approximately 15% are seen a single time; less than 35% belongs to the top ten. The sample was blood. The receptors were sampled from a woman aged 25 to 39 with Graves' hyperthyroidism.

In this sample, this clonotype turned up a few times. The chain links TRBV2 to TRBJ2-3; TRBD2 aligns across 7 bases. The CDR3 is 16 amino acids. Germline CDR1 SNHLY, CDR2 FYNNEI. V was pared by 3 bases and J by 2 bases, with 8 bases of the junction left unmatched. CDR3 sequence reads: CASSDPGTITTDTQYF. The CDR3, as DNA: TGTGCCAGCAGTGACCCCGGGACTATAACCACAGATACGCAGTATTTT.

This clonotype has more than one count but fewer than ten. Germline is not matched at one junction end, which may reflect a read error. V gene TRBV7-8 combines with J gene TRBJ2-1; D is perhaps TRBD2 (6 bases). The CDR3 consists of 13 residues. Germline lookup yields CDR1 SGHVS and CDR2 FQNEAQ. The CDR3 is CASSAGTGNVQFF. CDR3 bases: TGTGCCAGCAGCGCAGGGACTGGAAATGTGCAGTTCTTC.

Concerning this clonotype itself: At one end, the junction sequence differs from germline, possibly due to a read error. The rearrangement uses TRBV28 and TRBJ2-2; TRBD2 agrees at 7 bases. Germline CDR1 and CDR2: MDHEN and SYDVKM. This CDR3 spans 17 amino acids. For the CDR3, the DNA is TGTGCCAGCGTCCCCCAGGCGGGACTACTAAACACCGGGGAGCTGTCTTTT. Its protein product is CASVPQAGLLNTGELSF.

The table lists this clonotype with many counts. The gene calls are TRBV12-3 or TRBV12-4 and TRBJ2-1; 15 bases match TRBD2. The CDR3 loop spans 15 amino acids. Trimming took 4 bases from V and 8 from J; bases not matched to a gene: 3. The CDR3 nucleotides are TGTGCCAGCAGTTGGGGACTAGCGGGAGGATATGAGCAGTTCTTC. Residues: CASSWGLAGGYEQFF.

This clonotype came up many times. The V and J genes are TRBV18 and TRBJ2-3, with 8 nucleotides matching TRBD2. J was trimmed by 0 bases and V by 5 bases; bases with no gene match: 7. There are 16 residues in the CDR3. Germline V lookup: CDR1 KGHSH, CDR2 LQKENI. In DNA, the CDR3 is TGTGCCAGCTCATCCCTGGCTAGCGGGAGCACAGATACGCAGTATTTT. It is translated as CASSSLASGSTDTQYF. Full variable domain (missing parts from reference TRBV18 and TRBJ2-3): NAGVMQNPRHLVRRRGQEARLRCSPMKGHSHVYWYRQLPEEGLKFMVYLQKENIIDESGMPKERFSAEFPKEGPSILRIQQVVRGDSAAYFCASSSLASGSTDTQYFGPGTRLTVL.

The gene calls are TRBV29-1 and TRBJ1-2; 7 bases agree with TRBD1. The CDR3 has 16 amino acids. Germline V lookup: CDR1 SQVTM, CDR2 ANQGSEA. V was pared by 2 bases and J by 3 bases, with 12 bases of the junction left unmatched. CDR3 nucleotide sequence: TGCAGCGTTGAAAGATTGCACAGGGGTATGGACTATGGCTACACCTTC. It yields the protein CSVERLHRGMDYGYTF.

There are many counts of this clonotype. The chain joins TRBV29-1 to TRBJ2-1, with unresolved D. The CDR3 consists of 11 residues. From germline, CDR1 is SQVTM and CDR2 ANQGSEA. The V and J ends lost 3 bases and 4 bases respectively, with 4 bases between them. The CDR3 DNA reads as TGCAGCGTTGACGGGTACAATGAGCAGTTCTTC. Amino acid sequence: CSVDGYNEQFF.

This clonotype appeared many times. The chain couples TRBV5-1 to TRBJ2-6, with D hard to call. The CDR3 is 15 residues long. Germline lookup yields CDR1 SGHRS and CDR2 YFSETQ. Deletions cut 4 bases from V and 0 bases from J, with 8 bases between. In DNA, the CDR3 is TGCGCCAGCAGCCCGTCCAGCTCTGGGGCCAACGTCCTGACTTTC. Protein product: CASSPSSSGANVLTF.

This clonotype showed up many times. V gene TRBV2 combines with J gene TRBJ2-1, with TRBD2 identical over 11 bases. With V trimmed by 7 bases and J by 4 bases, 6 bases remained unmatched. Per the germline V gene, CDR1 is SNHLY and CDR2 is FYNNEI. This CDR3 has 15 residues. The CDR3 protein is CASTKGLAEYNEQFF. DNA for the CDR3: TGTGCCAGCACCAAGGGACTAGCGGAGTACAATGAGCAGTTCTTC.

This clonotype was observed many times. The chain has TRBV29-1 and TRBJ2-1; TRBD1 matches 11 bases. This CDR3 has 16 amino acids. V lost 1 base and J lost 0; bases outside the gene matches: 2. CDR1 and CDR2 (germline): SQVTM, ANQGSEA. In DNA form, the CDR3 reads TGCAGCGTTGAAGGGGACAGGGGGATCTCCTACAATGAGCAGTTCTTC. Residues: CSVEGDRGISYNEQFF.

The rearrangement joins TRBV20-1 to TRBJ2-7; D unresolved. In germline, CDR1 is DFQATT, CDR2 SNEGSKA (reference sequence). V lost 2 bases, J lost 3 bases, and 14 bases lay in between. This CDR3 spans 14 amino acids. The CDR3 loop reads CSARLAKYYYEQYF. The DNA for the CDR3 is TGCAGTGCTAGATTGGCAAAGTACTACTACGAGCAGTACTTC.

In this sample, this clonotype turned up many times. V is TRBV4-1 and J is TRBJ1-5, with D tentatively TRBD1 (5 bases). Deletions cut 4 bases from V and 7 bases from J, with 8 bases between. Germline values: CDR1 MGHRA, CDR2 YSYEKL. The length of the CDR3 is 12 residues. CDR3 bases: TGCGCCAGCAGCCCGGGGGGGCAGCCCCAGCATTTT. It codes for CASSPGGQPQHF.

This clonotype was seen a few times. The rearrangement uses TRBV30 and TRBJ1-2; 12 bases are shared with TRBD1. The CDR3 runs 16 residues. Looked up from germline, CDR1 is GTSNPN and CDR2 is SVGIG (reference sequence). The trim removed 3 bases at V and 2 bases at J, leaving 7 bases unmatched. CDR3 DNA: TGTGCCTGGAGAGACCCGGGACAGGGGGCCAACTATGGCTACACCTTC. It codes for CAWRDPGQGANYGYTF.

Ten or more counts support this clonotype. The CDR3 sequence: CAWSFLAGATDTQYF. The CDR3 bases are TGTGCCTGGAGTTTCCTAGCGGGAGCAACAGATACGCAGTATTTT. The chain couples TRBV30 to TRBJ2-3, with 10 bases that match TRBD2. V trimming: 2 bases; J trimming: 3 bases; junction bases outside the gene matches: 5. This CDR3 has 15 amino acids. Germline CDR1 GTSNPN, CDR2 SVGIG (reference sequence).

At least ten counts were recorded for this clonotype. This chain links TRBV7-6 with TRBJ1-6; 7 positions agree with TRBD1. The length of the CDR3 is 14 residues. The V and J ends lost 5 bases and 10 bases, in that order; junction bases with no gene match: 8. From germline, CDR1 is SGHVS and CDR2 FNYEAQ. The CDR3 sequence is CASSIDRAESPLHF. The CDR3, as DNA: TGTGCCAGCAGCATCGACAGGGCGGAATCACCCCTCCACTTT. Drawing the rest from reference TRBV7-6 and TRBJ1-6, the complete variable domain is GAGVSQSPRYKVTKRGQDVALRCDPISGHVSLYWYRQALGQGPEFLTYFNYEAQQDKSGLPNDRFSAERPEGSISTLTIQRTEQRDSAMYRCASSIDRAESPLHFGNGTRLTVT.

This clonotype was detected many times. This sequence joins TRBV5-4 and TRBJ1-1; 10 nucleotides match TRBD1. Germline CDR1 SGHNT, CDR2 YYREEE (reference sequence). This CDR3 is built from 13 residues. J lost 8 bases, V lost 4 bases, and 5 bases had no gene match. In DNA form, the CDR3 reads TGTGCCAGCAGCCTCGACAGGGGGCCCGAAGCTTTCTTT. Its translation is CASSLDRGPEAFF. Variable domain in full (rest from reference TRBV5-4 and TRBJ1-1): ETGVTQSPTHLIKTRGQQVTLRCSSQSGHNTVSWYQQALGQGPQFIFQYYREEENGRGNFPPRFSGLQFPNYSSELNVNALELDDSALYLCASSLDRGPEAFFGQGTRLTVV.

This chain connects TRBV7-9 to TRBJ2-5; TRBD1 aligns across 9 bases. Germline V gives CDR1 SEHNR, CDR2 FQNEAQ (reference sequence). This CDR3 region has 15 residues. The trim removed 5 bases at V and 2 bases at J, leaving 6 bases unmatched. The CDR3 bases are TGTGCCAGCAGCGTCGGACAGGGGCCTCAAGAGACCCAGTACTTC. Amino acid sequence: CASSVGQGPQETQYF. Using reference TRBV7-9 and TRBJ2-5 for the parts outside the CDR3, the full variable domain is DTGVSQNPRHKITKRGQNVTFRCDPISEHNRLYWYRQTLGQGPEFLTYFQNEAQLEKSRLLSDRFSAERPKGSFSTLEIQRTEQGDSAMYLCASSVGQGPQETQYFGPGTRLLVL.

The chain couples TRBV5-6 to TRBJ1-2, with D uncertain. CDR3 length: 17 amino acids. Trimming stripped 4 bases from V and 4 bases from J, with 23 bases between. Germline V gives CDR1 SGHDT, CDR2 YYEEEE. CDR3 in DNA: TGTGCCAGCAGCCTAGATTACGCCCGGCTAAGCCTCTATGGCTACACCTTC. Protein product: CASSLDYARLSLYGYTF. Combining the CDR3 with reference TRBV5-6 and TRBJ1-2 gives the whole variable domain DAGVTQSPTHLIKTRGQQVTLRCSPKSGHDTVSWYQQALGQGPQFIFQYYEEEERQRGNFPDRFSGHQFPNYSSELNVNALLLGDSALYLCASSLDYARLSLYGYTFGSGTRLTVV.

This clonotype was detected many times. The rearrangement links TRBV7-9 to TRBJ1-2; 8 bases align to TRBD1. V shed 7 bases, J shed 7 bases, and the junction held 5 bases outside the gene matches. The CDR3 has 12 amino acids. Germline CDR1 is SEHNR and CDR2 is FQNEAQ (reference sequence). The CDR3, as DNA: TGTGCCAGCAAACAGGGGGACTTTGGCTACACCTTC. It translates to CASKQGDFGYTF.

The table lists this clonotype with many counts. The CDR3 DNA sequence: TGTGCCAGTCAAGAGAGGGACAGACCGAATTCACCCCTCCACTTT. As protein: CASQERDRPNSPLHF. The chain uses TRBV3-1 and TRBJ1-6; the match to TRBD1 covers 7 bases. The V segment lost 9 bases and the J segment 7 bases; nucleotides outside the gene matches: 12. The CDR3 consists of 15 residues. Germline lookup yields CDR1 LGHDT and CDR2 YNNKEL (reference sequence).

As concerns this clonotype: This may stem from a read error, because a much larger clone lies one nucleotide away. The chain has TRBV11-3 and TRBJ2-7; D ambiguous. CDR3 length: 13 amino acids. Germline V gene sequence: CDR1 SGHNT, CDR2 YENEEA. Trimming took 4 bases from V and 3 from J, leaving 10 bases between them. The CDR3 DNA reads as TGTGCCAGCAGCTCCAGAAGCGACTACGAGCAGTACTTC. Protein: CASSSRSDYEQYF.

There are many counts of this clonotype. This chain joins TRBV12-3 or TRBV12-4 and TRBJ1-5; possibly TRBD1 for D (5 bases). The length of the CDR3 is 13 residues. V was clipped by 7 bases and J by 6 bases, with 13 bases between them. For the CDR3, the DNA is TGTGCCAGCACCCCGACAGTGAGTCAGCCCCAGCATTTT. This translates into CASTPTVSQPQHF.

This CDR3 is CASSPGAGSAYEQYF. The CDR3 bases are TGTGCCAGCTCACCAGGGGCGGGGTCGGCCTACGAGCAGTACTTC. The V and J genes are TRBV18 and TRBJ2-7; D possibly corresponds to TRBD2 (6 bases). CDR3 length equals 15 residues. CDR1 and CDR2 (germline): KGHSH, LQKENI. With 2 bases removed from V and 2 bases from J, the gap between germline ends came to 13 bases.

To note about this clonotype: A much larger clone lies one base from this, so it may be a read error. This rearrangement joins TRBV7-2 to TRBJ2-3; D perhaps matches TRBD1 (5 bases). Germline CDR1 is SGHTA and CDR2 is FQGNSA. V was cut by 5 bases and J by 2 bases, with 23 bases left in between. The CDR3 sequence is 18 residues long. The CDR3: CASSQKSIGQDFTDTQYF. CDR3 DNA: TGTGCCAGCAGCCAAAAGAGCATCGGACAAGATTTCACAGATACGCAGTATTTT.

The table lists this clonotype with many counts. This chain links TRBV7-9 with TRBJ2-5; tentatively, D is TRBD2 (6 bases). The V end was cut by 4 bases, the J end by 0 bases, with 12 bases between. The germline V gene has CDR1 SEHNR and CDR2 FQNEAQ (reference sequence). This CDR3 is built from 15 residues. The CDR3 loop reads CASSSPSGYQETQYF. The CDR3 DNA is TGTGCCAGCAGCTCCCCCAGCGGGTACCAAGAGACCCAGTACTTC.

This clonotype was recorded at least ten times. The genes are TRBV28 and TRBJ2-7; a possible D gene is TRBD1 (6 bases). The CDR3 runs to 11 residues. The V end lost 6 bases, the J end lost 7 bases, and 10 bases lay between the germline ends. In germline, CDR1 is MDHEN, CDR2 SYDVKM. Here the CDR3 reads CASSQGMEQYF. DNA for the CDR3: TGTGCCAGCAGCCAGGGGATGGAGCAGTACTTC.

This rearrangement joins TRBV19 to TRBJ2-7, with 11 bases identical to TRBD1. The junction had 3 bases not matched to a gene; V was cut back by 3 bases and J by 2 bases. CDR1 LNHDA and CDR2 SQIVND come from the germline V gene (reference sequence). This CDR3 has 15 amino acids. The CDR3 is CASSIAGQGAYEQYF. Written as DNA, the CDR3 is TGTGCCAGTAGTATCGCGGGACAGGGGGCCTACGAGCAGTACTTC.

This chain joins TRBV14 and TRBJ2-7; 8 bases agree with TRBD2. The CDR3 totals 13 residues. CDR1 is SGHDN, CDR2 FVKESK, per germline. J lost 4 bases, V lost 8 bases, and 7 bases had no gene match. CDR3 coding DNA: TGTGCCAGCGCGGGAGGCCCCGGGTACGAGCAGTACTTC. As protein: CASAGGPGYEQYF. The whole variable domain, filled in from reference TRBV14 and TRBJ2-7, reads EAGVTQFPSHSVIEKGQTVTLRCDPISGHDNLYWYRRVMGKEIKFLLHFVKESKQDESGMPNNRFLAERTGGTYSTLKVQPAELEDSGVYFCASAGGPGYEQYFGPGTRLTVT.

The J gene is TRBJ2-5, the V gene TRBV7-7; D might be TRBD1 (5 bases). The CDR3 is made up of 14 amino acids. The germline V and J ends were trimmed by 5 bases and 9 bases, with 19 bases remaining between them. The germline V gene has CDR1 SSHAT and CDR2 FNYEAQ (reference sequence). The DNA for the CDR3 is TGTGCCAGCAGCACGAATGAGGTAGAAGGGGCCCAGTACTTC. This sequence encodes CASSTNEVEGAQYF.

This chain uses TRBV28 with TRBJ2-1, with 8 bases fitting TRBD2. Germline V gene sequence: CDR1 MDHEN, CDR2 SYDVKM. V trimming: 4 bases; J trimming: 2 bases; junction bases outside the gene matches: 4. This CDR3 contains 15 residues. CDR3 region: CASSYERGPYNEQFF. The CDR3 nucleotides are TGTGCCAGCAGTTATGAGCGGGGGCCCTACAATGAGCAGTTCTTC.

This clonotype was found many times. This rearrangement joins TRBV30 to TRBJ1-1, with a weak D call TRBD1 (5 bases). The ends were cut back, 0 bases at V and 2 bases at J, with 16 bases in the middle. The CDR3 length is 16 residues. Germline lookup yields CDR1 GTSNPN and CDR2 SVGIG (reference sequence). This chain's CDR3 is CAWSVPIIGGNTEAFF. CDR3 sequence (DNA): TGTGCCTGGAGTGTACCTATAATTGGGGGTAACACTGAAGCTTTCTTT. Based on the CDR3 plus reference TRBV30 and TRBJ1-1, the full variable domain is SQTIHQWPATLVQPVGSPLSLECTVEGTSNPNLYWYRQAAGRGLQLLFYSVGIGQISSEVPQNLSASRPQDRQFILSSKKLLLSDSGFYLCAWSVPIIGGNTEAFFGQGTRLTVV.

This clonotype appeared many times. This rearrangement joins TRBV5-1 to TRBJ2-3; D is ambiguous. V was shortened by 4 bases and J by 0 bases, with 9 bases between the two germline ends. This CDR3 spans 14 amino acids. Germline V CDR1 and CDR2: SGHRS, YFSETQ. The CDR3 DNA sequence: TGCGCCAGCAGCGGCGAACTCAGCACAGATACGCAGTATTTT. Translating it yields CASSGELSTDTQYF.